This T cell receptor beta chain was recorded in a study of beta chain features in type 1 diabetes. Study conclusions and caveats: Among all four CD4+ subsets, Type 1 diabetes patients had TCRB CDR3s that were moderately but significantly shorter. At VDJ recombination sites, type 1 diabetes patients had fewer insertions and more deleted nucleotides.

Remarks on this clone: The antigen remains undetermined.

Averaging approximately 0.11 L, one heparinised blood draw was given by each donor. The study reverse transcribed the entire isolated RNA, so it sequenced expressed TCRB transcripts. Here immunoSEQ multiplex PCR was the method, and the copy in TCRdb shows in-frame clones only, minus some. The table records about 260,000 clones, around 20% of them present only once. The CDR3 consists of 14 residues. The germline V gene has CDR1 LGHNA and CDR2 YNFKEQ. The V end was cut by 1 base, the J end by 8 bases, with 11 bases between. The sequence was collected from a woman in her thirties or forties with type 1 diabetes. Specimen: naive CD4+ T cells from blood. The chain joins TRBV4-2 to TRBJ1-4; the D gene is possibly TRBD1 (5 bases). DNA of the CDR3: TGTGCCAGCAGCCAAGGGGGGGGAGAGGAAAAACTGTTTTTT. It codes for CASSQGGGEEKLFF.